These 4 T cell receptor beta chains were all obtained from the same sample, sequenced in a study of T cell responses to AZD1222 COVID-19 vaccine. Profiled with immunoSEQ multiplex PCR; TCRdb holds only in-frame clones, not every one. The repertoire includes over 100,000 clones, about 86% of them detected once, and 9.4% sits in the top ten. The sequences come from peripheral blood, collected on day 0 of AZD1222 vaccination. These receptors were collected from an adult in good health.

V is TRBV2 and J is TRBJ2-6; D uncertain. CDR3 length: 16 residues. Germline CDR1 and CDR2: SNHLY and FYNNEI. Trimming cost V 0 bases and J 1 base, with 7 bases left between them. The DNA for the CDR3 is TGTGCCAGCAGTGAAGCGGAGAGGTCTGGGGCCAACGTCCTGACTTTC. Translation: CASSEAERSGANVLTF.

This rearrangement joins TRBV5-1 to TRBJ1-1, with D unresolved. The CDR3 consists of 14 residues. Germline CDR1 SGHRS, CDR2 YFSETQ. Trimming took off 0 bases at V and 2 bases at J, with 8 bases between the two ends. CDR3 residues: CASSLAGINTEAFF. The DNA of the CDR3 is TGCGCCAGCAGCTTGGCCGGGATTAACACTGAAGCTTTCTTT. Combining the CDR3 with reference TRBV5-1 and TRBJ1-1 gives the whole variable domain KAGVTQTPRYLIKTRGQQVTLSCSPISGHRSVSWYQQTPGQGLQFLFEYFSETQRNKGNFPGRFSGRQFSNSRSEMNVSTLELGDSALYLCASSLAGINTEAFFGQGTRLTVV.

The V gene is TRBV28, the J gene TRBJ1-2; D may be TRBD1 (5 bases). Trimming left V 2 bases short and J 4 bases short, with 8 bases between. CDR3 length: 13 amino acids. Looked up from germline, CDR1 is MDHEN and CDR2 is SYDVKM. Written as DNA, the CDR3 is TGTGCCAGCAGTTTAGGGGCTGCCTATGGCTACACCTTC. This encodes CASSLGAAYGYTF.

This chain links TRBV6-5 with TRBJ2-7; D may be TRBD2 (5 bases). The CDR3 sequence is 14 residues long. V gave up 0 bases and J gave up 1 base, with 7 bases separating them. Germline V CDR1 and CDR2: MNHEY, SVGAGI. CDR3 DNA sequence: TGTGCCAGCAGTTACTCGAGGACTTCCTACGAGCAGTACTTC. Protein: CASSYSRTSYEQYF.